The rows below give T cell receptor beta chains drawn from one sample of a study of blood T cell repertoires in COVID-19. Libraries were prepared by immunoSEQ multiplex PCR; TCRdb keeps only in-frame clonotypes and omits some of them. The repertoire holds 300,000 to 450,000 clones, with more than 75% as singletons. Sample: PBMCs or T cells enriched from blood (not recorded which). The receptors here all came from a woman younger than 30 who had recovered from COVID-19. Both conserved end residues are part of each CDR3. Fields, in order: D gene, V gene, clone size, J gene, CDR3 DNA, CDR3 protein. D genes are given only for firm matches. Clone size appears in some rows only: once, few, many, or a class for an expanded clone.

>NA|TRBV5-4|NA|TRBJ2-1
TGTGCCAGCAGCGAGTACAATGAGCAGTTCTTC
CASSEYNEQFF
>TRBD1|TRBV5-1|NA|TRBJ2-2
TGCGCCAGCAGCCAAACTACGGGACAGGTCAACACCGGGGAGCTGTTTTTT
CASSQTTGQVNTGELFF
>NA|TRBV28|NA|TRBJ2-1
TGTGCCAGCAGTTTTGACGGGGGCTCCTACAATGAGCAGTTCTTC
CASSFDGGSYNEQFF
>TRBD1|TRBV7-9|NA|TRBJ2-1
TGTGCCAGCAGCTTAGCTGGACAGGGGGGTTACAATGAGCAGTTCTTC
CASSLAGQGGYNEQFF
>NA|TRBV7-9|few|TRBJ1-4
TGTGCCAGCAGCTTAGCGACAGGTTCCGCAACTAATGAAAAACTGTTTTTT
CASSLATGSATNEKLFF
>TRBD1|TRBV7-2|NA|TRBJ2-1
TGTGCCAGCAGCGCCCCGGTTGACAGGGCCCGTAAATTGTACAATGAGCAGTTCTTC
CASSAPVDRARKLYNEQFF
>NA|TRBV4-1|NA|TRBJ2-7
TGCGCCAGCAGCCAAGGTGGAGGGGGCGGATCCTACGAGCAGTACTTC
CASSQGGGGGSYEQYF
>NA|TRBV10-3|NA|TRBJ2-7
TGTGCCATCAGTACCCAGAGCGGGCAGAGCTCCTACGAGCAGTACTTC
CAISTQSGQSSYEQYF
>TRBD2|TRBV3-1/TRBV3-2|once|TRBJ2-5
TGTGCCAGCAGCCAGACGAGCGGGGGCTCGGGGGAGACCCAGTACTTC
CASSQTSGGSGETQYF
>TRBD1|TRBV6-2/TRBV6-3|NA|TRBJ2-6
TGTGCCAGCAGCCTACAAGGGGGCACAGGGGCCAACGTCCTGACTTTC
CASSLQGGTGANVLTF
>NA|TRBV30|NA|TRBJ2-2
TGTGCCTGGAGTGTACGTCGACAGATAGACACCGGGGAGCTGTTTTTT
CAWSVRRQIDTGELFF
>TRBD1|TRBV5-1|NA|TRBJ1-1
TGCGCCAGCAGCTGGGACAGCCTGAACACTGAAGCTTTCTTT
CASSWDSLNTEAFF
>NA|TRBV15|NA|TRBJ2-4
TGTGCCACCAGCAGAGAATCTACGATCCTCAACATTCAGTACTTC
CATSRESTILNIQYF
>NA|TRBV6-5|NA|TRBJ2-3
TGTGCCAGCAGTTATCGCGGAGCAGATACGCAGTATTTT
CASSYRGADTQYF
>NA|TRBV7-8|NA|TRBJ2-2
TGTGCCAGCAGCCCTGACACCGGGGAGCTGTTTTTT
CASSPDTGELFF
>TRBD1|TRBV4-2|NA|TRBJ1-2
TGTGCCAGCAGCCAAGATGCGGGACAGAACTATGGCTACACCTTC
CASSQDAGQNYGYTF
>TRBD2|TRBV7-6|NA|TRBJ2-7
TGTGCCAGCAGCTTCTCTAGCGGGGGGTTCGACGAGCAGTACTTC
CASSFSSGGFDEQYF
>TRBD1|TRBV5-5|NA|TRBJ1-6
TGTGCCAGCAGCTCGGGACAGGGGAATTCACCCCTCCACTTT
CASSSGQGNSPLHF
>NA|TRBV28|NA|TRBJ1-1
TGTTATGTTTTGGGCAGGGTGAACACTGAAGCTTTCTTT
CYVLGRVNTEAFF
>TRBD1|TRBV19|NA|TRBJ1-5
TGTGCCAGTAGTATAGTACCCCACAGGGGGCCGAGAGGACAGCCCCAGCATTTT
CASSIVPHRGPRGQPQHF
>TRBD1|TRBV19|NA|TRBJ1-2
TGTGCCAGTAGTATCCAGGGGGCGGCTGGCTACACCTTC
CASSIQGAAGYTF
>NA|TRBV14|NA|TRBJ1-4
TGTGCCAGCAGCCAAGATCAGGGGAAACTGTTTTTT
CASSQDQGKLFF
>NA|TRBV12-5|NA|TRBJ1-4
TGTGCTAGTGCCTCTCCCCGGGCAGGGTCGCGTGAAAAACTGTTTTTT
CASASPRAGSREKLFF